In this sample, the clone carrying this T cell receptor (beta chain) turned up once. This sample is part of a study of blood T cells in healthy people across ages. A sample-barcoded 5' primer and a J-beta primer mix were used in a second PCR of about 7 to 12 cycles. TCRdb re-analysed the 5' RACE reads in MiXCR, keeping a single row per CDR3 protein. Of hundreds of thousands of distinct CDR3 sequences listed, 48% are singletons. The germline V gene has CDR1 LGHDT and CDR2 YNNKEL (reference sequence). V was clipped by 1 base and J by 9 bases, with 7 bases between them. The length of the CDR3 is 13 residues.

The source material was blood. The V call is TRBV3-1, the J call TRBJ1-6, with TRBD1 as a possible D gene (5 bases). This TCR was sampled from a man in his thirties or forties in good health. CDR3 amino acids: CASSQVQGSPLHF. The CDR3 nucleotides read TGTGCCAGCAGCCAAGTCCAGGGTTCACCCCTCCACTTT.